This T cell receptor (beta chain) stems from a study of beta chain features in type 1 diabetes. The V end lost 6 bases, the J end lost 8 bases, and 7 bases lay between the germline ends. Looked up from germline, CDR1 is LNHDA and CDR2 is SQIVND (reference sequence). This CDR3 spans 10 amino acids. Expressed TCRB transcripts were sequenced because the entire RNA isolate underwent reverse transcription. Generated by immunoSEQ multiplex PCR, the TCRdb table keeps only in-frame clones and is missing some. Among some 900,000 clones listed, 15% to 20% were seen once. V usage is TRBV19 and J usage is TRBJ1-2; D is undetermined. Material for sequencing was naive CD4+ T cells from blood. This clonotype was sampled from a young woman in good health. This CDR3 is CASRGSGYTF. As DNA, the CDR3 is TGTGCCAGTAGGGGATCCGGCTACACCTTC. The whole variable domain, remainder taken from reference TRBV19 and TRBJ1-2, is DGGITQSPKYLFRKEGQNVTLSCEQNLNHDAMYWYRQDPGQGLRLIYYSQIVNDFQKGDIAEGYSVSREKKESFPLTVTSAQKNPTAFYLCASRGSGYTFGSGTRLTVV.